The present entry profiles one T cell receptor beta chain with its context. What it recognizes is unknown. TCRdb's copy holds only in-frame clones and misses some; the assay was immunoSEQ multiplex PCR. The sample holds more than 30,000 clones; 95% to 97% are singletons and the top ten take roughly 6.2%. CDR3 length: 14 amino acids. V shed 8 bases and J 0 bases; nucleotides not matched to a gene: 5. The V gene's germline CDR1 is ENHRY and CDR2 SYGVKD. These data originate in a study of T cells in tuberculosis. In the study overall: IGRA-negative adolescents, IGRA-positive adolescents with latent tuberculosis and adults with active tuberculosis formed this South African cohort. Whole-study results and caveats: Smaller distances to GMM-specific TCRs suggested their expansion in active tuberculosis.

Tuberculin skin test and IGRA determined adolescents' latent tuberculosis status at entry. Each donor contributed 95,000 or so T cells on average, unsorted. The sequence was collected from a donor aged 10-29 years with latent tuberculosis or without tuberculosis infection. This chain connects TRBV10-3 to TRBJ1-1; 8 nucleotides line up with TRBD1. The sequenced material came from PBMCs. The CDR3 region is CAIRTGTMNTEAFF. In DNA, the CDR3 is TGTGCCATCCGGACAGGGACTATGAACACTGAAGCTTTCTTT.